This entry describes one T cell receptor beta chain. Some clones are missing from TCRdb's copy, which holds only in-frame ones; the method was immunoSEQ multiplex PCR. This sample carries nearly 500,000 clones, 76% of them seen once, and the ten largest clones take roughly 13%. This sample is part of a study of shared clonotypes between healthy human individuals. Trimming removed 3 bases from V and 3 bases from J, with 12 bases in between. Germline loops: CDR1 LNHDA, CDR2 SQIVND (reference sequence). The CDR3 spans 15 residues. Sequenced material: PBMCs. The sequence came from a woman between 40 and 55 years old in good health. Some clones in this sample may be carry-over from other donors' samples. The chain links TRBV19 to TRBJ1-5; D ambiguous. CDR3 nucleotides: TGTGCCAGTAGTATTGAATCCCTAAACAATCAGCCCCAGCATTTT. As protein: CASSIESLNNQPQHF.